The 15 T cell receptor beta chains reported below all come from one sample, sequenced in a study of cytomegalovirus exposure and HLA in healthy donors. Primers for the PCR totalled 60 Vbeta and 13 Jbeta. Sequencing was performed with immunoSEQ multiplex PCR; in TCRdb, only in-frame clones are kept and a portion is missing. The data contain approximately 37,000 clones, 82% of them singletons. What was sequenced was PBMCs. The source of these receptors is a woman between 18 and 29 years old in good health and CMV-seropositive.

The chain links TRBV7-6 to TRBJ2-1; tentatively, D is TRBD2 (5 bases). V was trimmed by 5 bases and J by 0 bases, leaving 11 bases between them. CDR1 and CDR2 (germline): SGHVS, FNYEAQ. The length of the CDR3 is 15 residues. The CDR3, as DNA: TGTGCCAGCAGCCAAGGTGGGAGCTCCTACAATGAGCAGTTCTTC. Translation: CASSQGGSSYNEQFF.

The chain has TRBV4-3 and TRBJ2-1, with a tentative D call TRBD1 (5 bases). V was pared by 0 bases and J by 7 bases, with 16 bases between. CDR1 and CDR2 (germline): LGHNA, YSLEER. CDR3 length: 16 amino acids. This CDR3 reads CASSQDRGQGGNEQFF. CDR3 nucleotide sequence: TGCGCCAGCAGCCAAGATCGTGGACAAGGCGGAAATGAGCAGTTCTTC.

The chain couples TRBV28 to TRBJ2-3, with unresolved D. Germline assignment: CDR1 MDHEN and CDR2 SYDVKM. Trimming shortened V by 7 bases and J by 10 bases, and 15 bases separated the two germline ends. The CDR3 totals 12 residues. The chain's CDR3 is CASKMGSHAQYF. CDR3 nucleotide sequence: TGTGCCAGCAAAATGGGCAGCCACGCGCAGTATTTT.

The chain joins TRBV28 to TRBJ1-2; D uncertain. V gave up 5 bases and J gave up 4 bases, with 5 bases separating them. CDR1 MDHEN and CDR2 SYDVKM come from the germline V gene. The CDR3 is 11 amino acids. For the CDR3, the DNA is TGTGCCAGCAGTCTAGCCTATGGCTACACCTTC. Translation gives CASSLAYGYTF.

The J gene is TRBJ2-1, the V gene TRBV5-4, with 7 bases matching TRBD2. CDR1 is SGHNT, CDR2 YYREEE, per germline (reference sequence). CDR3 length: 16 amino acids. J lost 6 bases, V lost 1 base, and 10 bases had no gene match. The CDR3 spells CASSLSFAGEGNEQFF. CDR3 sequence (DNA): TGTGCCAGCAGCTTGTCCTTTGCGGGAGAGGGCAATGAGCAGTTCTTC. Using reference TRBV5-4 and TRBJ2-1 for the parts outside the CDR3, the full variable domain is ETGVTQSPTHLIKTRGQQVTLRCSSQSGHNTVSWYQQALGQGPQFIFQYYREEENGRGNFPPRFSGLQFPNYSSELNVNALELDDSALYLCASSLSFAGEGNEQFFGPGTRLTVL.

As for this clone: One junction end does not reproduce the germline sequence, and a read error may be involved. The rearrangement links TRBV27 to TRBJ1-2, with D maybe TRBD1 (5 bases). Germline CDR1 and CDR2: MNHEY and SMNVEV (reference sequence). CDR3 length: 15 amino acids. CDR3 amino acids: CASGLSKTVKGGYTF. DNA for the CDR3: TGTGCCAGCGGTTTATCCAAGACAGTTAAGGGTGGCTACACCTTC.

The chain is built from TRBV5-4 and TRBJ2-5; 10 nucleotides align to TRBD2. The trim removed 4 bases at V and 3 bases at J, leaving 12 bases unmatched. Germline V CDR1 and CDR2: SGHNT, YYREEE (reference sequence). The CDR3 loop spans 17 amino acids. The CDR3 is CASSLMASGGAEETQYF. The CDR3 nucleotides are TGTGCCAGCAGCCTAATGGCGAGCGGGGGGGCCGAAGAGACCCAGTACTTC.

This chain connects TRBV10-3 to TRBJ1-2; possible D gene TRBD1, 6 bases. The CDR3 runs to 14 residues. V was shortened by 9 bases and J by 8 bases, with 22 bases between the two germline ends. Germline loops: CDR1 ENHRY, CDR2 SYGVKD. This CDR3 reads CAMARGFGGGGYTF. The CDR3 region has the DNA TGTGCCATGGCGCGGGGATTTGGGGGGGGCGGCTACACCTTC.

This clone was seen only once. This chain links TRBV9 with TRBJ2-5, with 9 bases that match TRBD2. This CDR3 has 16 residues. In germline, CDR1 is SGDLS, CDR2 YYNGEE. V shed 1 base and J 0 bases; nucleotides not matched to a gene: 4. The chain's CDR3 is CASSVLAGEYQETQYF. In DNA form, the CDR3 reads TGTGCCAGCAGCGTATTAGCGGGAGAGTACCAAGAGACCCAGTACTTC.

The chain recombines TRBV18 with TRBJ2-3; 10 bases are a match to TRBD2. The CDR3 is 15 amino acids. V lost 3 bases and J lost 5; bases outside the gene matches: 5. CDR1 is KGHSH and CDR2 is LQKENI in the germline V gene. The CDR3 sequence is CASSPNSGGQDTQYF. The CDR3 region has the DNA TGTGCCAGCTCACCTAATAGCGGGGGGCAAGATACGCAGTATTTT.

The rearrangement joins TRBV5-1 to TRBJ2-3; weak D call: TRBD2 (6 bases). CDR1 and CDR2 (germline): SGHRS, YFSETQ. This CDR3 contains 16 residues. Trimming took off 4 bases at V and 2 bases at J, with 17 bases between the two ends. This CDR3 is CASSPLWGRPTDTQYF. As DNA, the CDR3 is TGCGCCAGCAGCCCTCTTTGGGGGAGGCCCACAGATACGCAGTATTTT.

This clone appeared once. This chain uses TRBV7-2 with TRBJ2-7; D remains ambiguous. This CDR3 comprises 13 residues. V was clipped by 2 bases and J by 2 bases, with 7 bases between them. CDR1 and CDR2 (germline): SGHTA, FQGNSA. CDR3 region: CASSLTVTYEQYF. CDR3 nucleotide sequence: TGTGCCAGCAGCTTAACGGTTACCTACGAGCAGTACTTC.

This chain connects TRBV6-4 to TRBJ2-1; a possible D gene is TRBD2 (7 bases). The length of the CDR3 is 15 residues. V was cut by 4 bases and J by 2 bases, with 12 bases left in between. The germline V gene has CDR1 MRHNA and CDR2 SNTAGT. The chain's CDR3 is CASSARGGAYNEQFF. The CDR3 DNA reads TGTGCCAGCAGTGCCAGAGGGGGGGCCTACAATGAGCAGTTCTTC.

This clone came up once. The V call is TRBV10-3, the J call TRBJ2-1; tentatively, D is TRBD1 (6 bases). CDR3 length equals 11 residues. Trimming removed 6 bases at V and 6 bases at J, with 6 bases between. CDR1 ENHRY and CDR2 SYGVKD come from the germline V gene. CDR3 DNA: TGTGCCATCAGACAGGGCAATGAGCAGTTCTTC. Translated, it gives CAIRQGNEQFF.

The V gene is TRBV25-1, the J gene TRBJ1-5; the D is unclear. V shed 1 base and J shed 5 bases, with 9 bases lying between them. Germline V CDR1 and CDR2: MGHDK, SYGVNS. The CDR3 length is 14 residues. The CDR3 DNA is TGTGCCAGCAGTGAATCTACGGTGTATCAGCCCCAGCATTTT. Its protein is CASSESTVYQPQHF. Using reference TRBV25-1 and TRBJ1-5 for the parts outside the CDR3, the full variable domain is EADIYQTPRYLVIGTGKKITLECSQTMGHDKMYWYQQDPGMELHLIHYSYGVNSTEKGDLSSESTVSRIRTEHFPLTLESARPSHTSQYLCASSESTVYQPQHFGDGTRLSIL.